This record looks at one T cell receptor beta chain sequence and its context. Its target is unknown. The data were taken from a study of CXCR3-negative and CXCR3-positive naive CD8 T cells. Study-wide results and caveats: Compared with CXCR3-negative naive cells, CXCR3-positive naive cells showed more hydrophobic TRB CDR3s. Naive subsets expressed similar surface CD5; TRB CDR3 features served to infer TCR strength.

CD45RO-CCR7+CD27+CD95- was the phenotype of naive CD8+ T cells. The CDR3 has 15 amino acids. The germline V gene encodes CDR1 SGHRS and CDR2 YFSETQ. Preparation of TRB cDNA libraries relied on 5' RACE carrying UMI labels. Using the 5' RACE reads, TCRdb records one entry per CDR3 protein without DNA. Its table lists around 84,000 distinct CDR3 sequences. This sequence was found in a human donor in good health. Some clones in this sample may be carry-over from other donors' samples. This sequence joins TRBV5-1 and TRBJ1-1; as DNA is missing, the TRBD1 call by TCRdb cannot be tested. The sample consisted of naive CXCR3+ CD8+ T cells from blood. Subset noted: CD45RO-CCR7+CD27+CD95- naive CD8+ T cells expressing CXCR3 (TNR3+). CDR3 in amino acids: CASSGDRGRNTEAFF. Looking up the rest from reference TRBV5-1 and TRBJ1-1 gives the full variable domain: KAGVTQTPRYLIKTRGQQVTLSCSPISGHRSVSWYQQTPGQGLQFLFEYFSETQRNKGNFPGRFSGRQFSNSRSEMNVSTLELGDSALYLCASSGDRGRNTEAFFGQGTRLTVV.